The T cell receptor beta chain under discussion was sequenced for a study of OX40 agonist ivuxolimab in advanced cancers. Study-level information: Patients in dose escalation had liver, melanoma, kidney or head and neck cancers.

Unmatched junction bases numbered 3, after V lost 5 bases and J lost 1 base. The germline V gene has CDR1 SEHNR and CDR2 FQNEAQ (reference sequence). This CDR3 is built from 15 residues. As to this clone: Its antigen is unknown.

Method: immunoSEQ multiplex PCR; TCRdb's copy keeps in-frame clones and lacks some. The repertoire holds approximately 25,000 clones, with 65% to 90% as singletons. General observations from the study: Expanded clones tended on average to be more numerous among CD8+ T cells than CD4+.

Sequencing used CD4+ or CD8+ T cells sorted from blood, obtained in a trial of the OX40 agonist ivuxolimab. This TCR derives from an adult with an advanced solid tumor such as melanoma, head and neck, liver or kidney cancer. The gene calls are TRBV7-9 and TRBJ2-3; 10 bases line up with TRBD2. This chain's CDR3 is CASSRGTSGTDTQYF. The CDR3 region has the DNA TGTGCCAGCAGCCGCGGGACTAGCGGCACAGATACGCAGTATTTT.